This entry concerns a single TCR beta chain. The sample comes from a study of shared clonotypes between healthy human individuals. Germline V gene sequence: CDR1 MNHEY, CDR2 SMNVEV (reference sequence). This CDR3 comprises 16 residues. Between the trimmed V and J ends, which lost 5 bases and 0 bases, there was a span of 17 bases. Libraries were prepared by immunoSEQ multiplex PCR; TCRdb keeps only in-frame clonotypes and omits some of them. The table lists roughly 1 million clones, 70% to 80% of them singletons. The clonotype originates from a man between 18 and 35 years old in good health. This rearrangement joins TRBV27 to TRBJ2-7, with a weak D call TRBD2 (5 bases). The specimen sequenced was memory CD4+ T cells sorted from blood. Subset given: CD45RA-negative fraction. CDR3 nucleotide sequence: TGTGCCAGCAGTCCCCTCGCGGGCGTCCTCTCCTACGAGCAGTACTTC. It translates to CASSPLAGVLSYEQYF.